The 21 T cell receptor beta chains in this list originate from one sample, sequenced in a study of T cells in Graves' hyperthyroidism and ophthalmopathy. RNA transcripts yielded amplified TCR beta CDR3 regions. The primer set for the first-round RT-PCR of the TCR CDR3 was HTBI. Via MiXCR, TCRdb re-called the multiplex PCR reads, giving one row per CDR3 protein. In the table there are around 600,000 distinct CDR3 sequences, around a sixth of which are singletons. The sample taken for sequencing was blood. These receptors were obtained from a woman under 40 with Graves' hyperthyroidism.

V usage is TRBV27 and J usage is TRBJ1-2; perhaps TRBD1 as D (5 bases). The V end lost 5 bases, the J end lost 6 bases, and 13 bases lay between the germline ends. This CDR3 is built from 13 residues. From germline, CDR1 is MNHEY and CDR2 SMNVEV (reference sequence). The CDR3 protein is CASSRGEQNGYTF. DNA for the CDR3: TGTGCCAGCAGTAGAGGGGAACAGAATGGCTACACCTTC.

This clonotype was seen more than once but under ten times. The CDR3 DNA reads TGTGCCAGCAGCTGGAGCTCCGGGACAGCCTACGAGCAGTACTTC. This encodes CASSWSSGTAYEQYF. This chain uses TRBV5-4 with TRBJ2-7, with TRBD1 identical over 7 bases. Looked up from germline, CDR1 is SGHNT and CDR2 is YYREEE (reference sequence). CDR3 length equals 15 residues. Germline trimming cut 3 bases from V and 2 bases from J; bases unmatched to any gene: 8.

This clonotype appeared many times. This rearrangement joins TRBV3-1 to TRBJ2-1; 12 bases fit TRBD2. The V and J ends lost 4 bases and 5 bases, in that order; junction bases with no gene match: 3. The CDR3 sequence is 15 residues long. Germline assignment: CDR1 LGHDT and CDR2 YNNKEL (reference sequence). The CDR3 protein is CASSRGLAGNNEQFF. The CDR3 DNA follows: TGTGCCAGCAGCCGCGGACTAGCGGGAAACAATGAGCAGTTCTTC.

This clonotype was detected only once. The chain couples TRBV20-1 to TRBJ2-1; 11 positions match TRBD2. There are 14 residues in the CDR3. The V gene's germline CDR1 is DFQATT and CDR2 SNEGSKA (reference sequence). V was clipped by 4 bases and J by 7 bases; unmatched bases: 6. DNA of the CDR3: TGCAGTGCTACCGAGACTAGCGGGATTAATGAGCAGTTCTTC. Amino acids: CSATETSGINEQFF.

The sample holds many counts of this clonotype. The chain joins TRBV6-1 to TRBJ2-3; TRBD2 agrees at 7 bases. This CDR3 comprises 16 residues. Germline V gene sequence: CDR1 MNHNS, CDR2 SASEGT. Trimming took 7 bases from V and 0 from J; bases not matched to a gene: 10. The CDR3 sequence is CASKVYISGSTDTQYF. DNA for the CDR3: TGTGCCAGCAAGGTCTATATTAGCGGGAGCACAGATACGCAGTATTTT.

CDR3 region: CSAKLIRGGNYGYTF. The CDR3 coding sequence is TGCAGTGCTAAACTTATTCGGGGCGGGAACTATGGCTACACCTTC. The gene calls are TRBV20-1 and TRBJ1-2; D is perhaps TRBD1 (5 bases). Between the trimmed V and J ends, which lost 4 bases and 2 bases, there was a span of 17 bases. This CDR3 comprises 15 residues. The germline V gene has CDR1 DFQATT and CDR2 SNEGSKA (reference sequence).

Points on this clonotype: This could be a read error, since a much larger clone is one nucleotide away. The chain joins TRBV7-9 to TRBJ2-7, with 11 bases that match TRBD2. The CDR3 has 19 amino acids. The V and J ends lost 5 bases and 4 bases, in that order; junction bases with no gene match: 19. Germline values: CDR1 SEHNR, CDR2 FQNEAQ (reference sequence). The chain's CDR3 is CASSPYSGRVGRDSYEQYF. CDR3 nucleotides: TGTGCCAGCAGCCCCTATAGCGGGAGGGTGGGAAGGGACTCTTACGAGCAGTACTTC.

This clonotype was counted ten times or more. This sequence joins TRBV12-3 or TRBV12-4 and TRBJ2-7, with D possibly TRBD2 on 6 matching bases. V dropped 3 bases and J dropped 0 bases, with 6 bases sitting between them. This CDR3 comprises 13 residues. The CDR3 is CASSLDYSYEQYF. CDR3 DNA: TGTGCCAGCAGTTTGGACTACTCCTACGAGCAGTACTTC.

This clonotype was counted between two and nine times. The chain has TRBV20-1 and TRBJ2-1; TRBD2 matches at 12 bases. This CDR3 comprises 18 residues. Unmatched junction bases numbered 9, after V lost 3 bases and J lost 0 bases. Germline CDR1 is DFQATT and CDR2 is SNEGSKA (reference sequence). The CDR3 nucleotides are TGCAGTGCTAGTCCGGGACTAGCGGGCCCTTCCTCCTACAATGAGCAGTTCTTC. This gives the protein CSASPGLAGPSSYNEQFF.

The V gene is TRBV7-2, the J gene TRBJ2-7; weak D call: TRBD2 (5 bases). V gave up 3 bases and J gave up 2 bases, with 11 bases separating them. Germline CDR1 and CDR2: SGHTA and FQGNSA. The CDR3 length is 14 residues. In DNA, the CDR3 is TGTGCCAGCAGCTTCGGGGAGATCCCCTACGAGCAGTACTTC. Protein product: CASSFGEIPYEQYF.

A remark on this clonotype: Lacking the conserved final phenylalanine or tryptophan, this CDR3 likely reflects a read error. This chain connects TRBV7-2 to TRBJ2-2; 9 nucleotides align to TRBD2. The CDR3 is 15 residues long. Germline V lookup: CDR1 SGHTA, CDR2 FQGNSA. V was pared by 5 bases and J by 4 bases, with 5 bases of the junction left unmatched. The CDR3 DNA reads TGTGCCAGCAGCCCCGGGACTAGCATCACCGGGGAGCTGTTTCTT. Its protein product is CASSPGTSITGELFL.

Only a few counts were recorded for this clonotype. V gene TRBV9 combines with J gene TRBJ2-2; D possibly corresponds to TRBD1 (5 bases). Germline CDR1 is SGDLS and CDR2 is YYNGEE. This CDR3 is 15 amino acids long. V dropped 2 bases and J dropped 4 bases, with 12 bases sitting between them. The CDR3, as DNA: TGTGCCAGCAGCGTTTCAGGGTGGGTCACCGGGGAGCTGTTTTTT. Amino acids: CASSVSGWVTGELFF.

This clonotype has a count of ten or more. The chain joins TRBV13 to TRBJ2-7; 10 bases match TRBD2. The germline V gene encodes CDR1 PRHDT and CDR2 FYEKMQ (reference sequence). V shed 10 bases, J shed 8 bases, and the junction held 11 bases outside the gene matches. The CDR3 runs to 13 residues. CDR3 protein: CATTRDSGRQQYF. For the CDR3, the DNA is TGTGCCACCACGAGGGATAGCGGGAGGCAGCAGTACTTC.

This chain joins TRBV5-5 and TRBJ2-5, with 16 bases that match TRBD2. Trimming cost V 4 bases and J 5 bases; bases outside gene matches: 8. This CDR3 contains 17 residues. CDR1 and CDR2 (germline): SGHKS, YYEKEE (reference sequence). Here the CDR3 DNA reads TGTGCCAGCAGCCTAGGGACTAGCGGGGGGGCGCAGGAGACCCAGTACTTC. Its protein product is CASSLGTSGGAQETQYF.

Ten or more counts support this clonotype. The genes are TRBV7-2 and TRBJ2-1; 10 bases are shared with TRBD1. CDR1 and CDR2 from the germline V gene are SGHTA and FQGNSA. The CDR3 extends over 15 amino acids. V shed 4 bases, J shed 6 bases, and the junction held 6 bases outside the gene matches. The CDR3 region has the DNA TGTGCCAGCAGCTGGTCAAGGGACAGGGGCAATGAGCAGTTCTTC. Translated, it gives CASSWSRDRGNEQFF.

V usage is TRBV7-8 and J usage is TRBJ2-2; TRBD2 might be the D (6 bases). The CDR3 contains 17 residues. V was clipped by 3 bases and J by 1 base, with 15 bases between them. The V gene's germline CDR1 is SGHVS and CDR2 FQNEAQ. CDR3 in DNA: TGTGCCAGCAGCTTGGGCGCGTACGGGGGGAACACCGGGGAGCTGTTTTTT. Protein product: CASSLGAYGGNTGELFF.

This clonotype was observed a few times. The chain employs TRBV30 and TRBJ1-1; maybe TRBD1 (5 bases). The V end was cut by 0 bases, the J end by 1 base, with 12 bases between. The germline V gene has CDR1 GTSNPN and CDR2 SVGIG (reference sequence). This CDR3 has 15 amino acids. CDR3 bases: TGTGCCTGGAGTGTAATCTTCGGGGGGAACACTGAAGCTTTCTTT. Translating gives CAWSVIFGGNTEAFF.

This clonotype was recorded at least ten times. The V gene is TRBV4-3, the J gene TRBJ2-7; 7 bases line up with TRBD1. This CDR3 is built from 13 residues. Looked up from germline, CDR1 is LGHNA and CDR2 is YSLEER. With V trimmed by 0 bases and J by 6 bases, 2 bases remained unmatched. For the CDR3, the DNA is TGCGCCAGCAGCCAAGAGCAGGGGGTCGAGCAGTACTTC. This sequence encodes CASSQEQGVEQYF.

This clonotype was counted many times. The rearrangement links TRBV12-3 or TRBV12-4 to TRBJ2-1, with 8 bases fitting TRBD2. This CDR3 has 15 amino acids. Unmatched junction bases numbered 6, after V lost 6 bases and J lost 2 bases. This CDR3 is CASRPGGPTYNEQFF. The CDR3 DNA reads as TGTGCCAGCAGACCGGGAGGGCCGACCTACAATGAGCAGTTCTTC.

In its sample, this clonotype was seen a few times. The rearrangement links TRBV20-1 to TRBJ2-1; TRBD2 matches at 9 bases. CDR3 length equals 16 residues. With 1 base clipped from V and 4 bases from J, the junction kept 8 bases outside the gene matches. Germline CDR1 is DFQATT and CDR2 is SNEGSKA (reference sequence). The chain's CDR3 is CSARGGREGQYNEQFF. DNA for the CDR3: TGCAGTGCTAGAGGGGGGCGGGAGGGCCAATACAATGAGCAGTTCTTC.

The chain combines TRBV29-1 with TRBJ2-2; D not resolved. V was shortened by 5 bases and J by 5 bases, with 12 bases between the two germline ends. This CDR3 is 13 amino acids long. Germline V gene lookup returns CDR1 SQVTM and CDR2 ANQGSEA. DNA for the CDR3: TGCAGCGTTTTTGCCCCCGGGACCGGGGAGCTGTTTTTT. This translates into CSVFAPGTGELFF.